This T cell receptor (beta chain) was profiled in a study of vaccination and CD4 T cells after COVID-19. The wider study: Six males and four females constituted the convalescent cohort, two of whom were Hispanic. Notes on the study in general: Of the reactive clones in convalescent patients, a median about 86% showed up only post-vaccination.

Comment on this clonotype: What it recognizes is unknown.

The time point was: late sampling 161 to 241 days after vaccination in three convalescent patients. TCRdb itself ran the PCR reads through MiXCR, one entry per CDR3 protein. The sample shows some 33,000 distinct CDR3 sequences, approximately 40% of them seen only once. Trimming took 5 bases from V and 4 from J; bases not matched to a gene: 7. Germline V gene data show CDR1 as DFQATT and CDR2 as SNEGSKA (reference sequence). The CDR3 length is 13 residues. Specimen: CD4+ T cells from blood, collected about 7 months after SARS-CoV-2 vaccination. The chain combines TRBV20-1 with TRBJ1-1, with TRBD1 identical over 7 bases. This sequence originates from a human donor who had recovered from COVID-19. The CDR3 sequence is CSAGTASFTEAFF. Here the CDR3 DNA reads TGCAGTGCTGGGACAGCTTCTTTCACTGAAGCTTTCTTT.